This section outlines one T cell receptor beta chain sequence together with its context. Its antigen specificity is not known. Base qualities are not at hand, and no much larger clone is one base apart. The data belong to a study of graft-versus-host responses after intestinal transplantation (dated by TCRdb to the early 2020s). Background on the whole study: The transplants that recipients received were multivisceral, liver-intestinal, or isolated intestinal. Every recipient was given anti-thymocyte globulin induction, followed by about 3 years of maintenance tacrolimus and steroids. Graft-versus-host and host-versus-graft alloreactive T cell clones were tracked in the graft, circulation and bone marrow after intestinal transplantation using bulk TCR-beta CDR3 sequencing. Alloreactive clones were identified by sequencing pre-transplant mixed lymphocyte reaction products and comparing them with unstimulated pre-transplant donor and recipient T cells. Of the 20 to 25 intestinal transplant recipients enrolled in the cohort, one of whom was a retransplant, a few patients without pretransplant specimens were excluded. A peak of at least 4% donor T cells among recipient peripheral blood mononuclear cells was the definition used for donor T cell macrochimerism. Rather than being sequenced by the commercial service, samples from a few later patients were sequenced in-house on an Illumina MiSeq and processed with MiXCR. The research as a whole found: Early after transplant, peak levels of circulating GvH clones were found to be associated with declines in HvG clones. The conclusions were limited by the relatively low number and heterogeneity of the intestinal transplant patients. High GvH to HvG T cell clonal ratios were observed in the allografts of patients with donor T cell macrochimerism. GvH clones turned up in recipient bone marrow, with some appearing earlier in ileal mucosa or blood, a pattern consistent with an intestinal mucosal origin.

Receptor amplification or capture employed the immunoSEQ multiplex PCR assay. For most patients, genomic DNA was isolated with the Qiagen DNeasy Blood and Tissue Kit and sent frozen to Adaptive Biotechnologies for TCR sequencing. Adaptive Biotechnologies carried out high-throughput TCR-beta CDR3 sequencing of genomic DNA for most patients. The source study handled its data this way. TCR sequencing data were retrieved from Adaptive's ImmunoSEQ software for more than 15 patients, whereas three other patients were processed with MiXCR and VDJtools. CD4 versus CD8 sorting errors were corrected by removing sequences found in both subsets at a frequency ratio below 5:1. CDR3 nucleotide sequences shared between donor and recipient were removed because the origin of such sequences could not be assigned. To count as alloreactive, a clone needed at least 2-fold expansion over unstimulated cells and a minimum CFSE-low frequency of 0.002% (template counts) or 0.001% (read counts). Mappable clones were those detected in sequenced pre-transplant spleen, lymph node, or MLR CFSE-low populations of the donor or recipient. Cumulative frequency of alloreactive clones was calculated as a percentage of all sequences weighted by copy number. TCRdb retrieved this table from immuneACCESS and kept in-frame rearrangements only. Not all clones are present; in checked studies, unresolved V genes account for under half, and no reason is known for the remainder. The D gene and trimming were derived from the DNA, and the V and J assignments and clone size from that table. This sample has about 120,000 clones in its table, and just under 95% of those were observed once. The ten top clones hold over 0.1% of the sample.

V is trimmed back by 1 base and J by 1 base, and the junction contains 9 bases that no gene match accounts for. As encoded in the germline V gene, CDR1 is SGHTA while CDR2 is FQGNSA. Reading from cysteine to phenylalanine, the CDR3 counts 17 amino acids. Only CDR3 DNA is held: 51 bases, read in frame from base 1. The time point label on this specimen signifies: cells obtained before transplantation from donor or recipient. CD3+CD4+ and CD3+CD8+ populations were FACS-sorted from unstimulated pre-transplant donor and recipient cells taken from spleen or lymph nodes. The sample in question was unstimulated CD4+ T cells sorted from spleen or lymph node cells, obtained before intestinal transplant. The chain is encoded by TRBV7-2 joined to TRBJ2-7, with 8 central nucleotides matching TRBD1. The receptor's source is a human donor who received an intestinal transplant. The CDR3 here reads CASSLVSRTGGSYEQYF. The nucleotides read TGTGCCAGCAGCTTAGTATCGCGAACAGGGGGATCCTACGAGCAGTACTTC.